This T cell receptor beta chain derives from a study of neoadjuvant nivolumab and ipilimumab in lung cancer. Notes on the study in general: From pretherapy to surgery, tumor richness and clonality rose with dual therapy. Resected tumors had greater TCR richness and clonality than uninvolved lung. Only a single major-pathologic-response sample was available for clonality analysis.

The protocol was immunoSEQ multiplex PCR, while the TCRdb copy is restricted to in-frame clones and leaves out a portion. The table records approximately 9,000 clones, under 90% of them present only once. V lost 3 bases to trimming and J lost 5 bases, with 10 bases between them. Per the germline V gene, CDR1 is KGHSH and CDR2 is LQKENI. The CDR3 has 14 amino acids. Regarding this clone: Its target is not known.

The V call is TRBV18, the J call TRBJ1-4, with D possibly TRBD1 on 6 matching bases. The sequence derives from an adult with non-small cell lung cancer. This sample comprised tumor tissue, obtained after neoadjuvant nivolumab, alone or with ipilimumab, at or shortly before surgery. The CDR3 reads CASSPQGTNEKLFF. The CDR3 DNA follows: TGTGCCAGCTCACCCCAGGGGACCAATGAAAAACTGTTTTTT. The full variable domain, completed using reference TRBV18 and TRBJ1-4, is NAGVMQNPRHLVRRRGQEARLRCSPMKGHSHVYWYRQLPEEGLKFMVYLQKENIIDESGMPKERFSAEFPKEGPSILRIQQVVRGDSAAYFCASSPQGTNEKLFFGSGTQLSVL.